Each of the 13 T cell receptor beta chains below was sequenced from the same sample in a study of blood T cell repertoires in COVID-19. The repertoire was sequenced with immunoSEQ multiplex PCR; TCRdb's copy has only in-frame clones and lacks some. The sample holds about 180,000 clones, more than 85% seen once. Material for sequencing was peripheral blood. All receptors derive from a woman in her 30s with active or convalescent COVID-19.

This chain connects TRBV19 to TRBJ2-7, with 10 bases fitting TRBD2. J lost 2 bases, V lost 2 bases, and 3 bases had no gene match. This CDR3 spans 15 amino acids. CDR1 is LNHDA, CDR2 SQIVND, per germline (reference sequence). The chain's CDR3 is CASSISLAGAYEQYF. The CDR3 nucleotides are TGTGCCAGTAGTATAAGCCTAGCGGGGGCCTACGAGCAGTACTTC.

The CDR3 sequence is CASSVSIGGAYEQYF. The CDR3 region has the DNA TGTGCCAGCAGCGTATCTATCGGAGGGGCCTACGAGCAGTACTTC. The V gene is TRBV9, the J gene TRBJ2-7; D might be TRBD2 (6 bases). CDR3 length: 15 residues. V lost 1 base to trimming and J lost 2 bases, with 13 bases between them. Germline V lookup: CDR1 SGDLS, CDR2 YYNGEE.

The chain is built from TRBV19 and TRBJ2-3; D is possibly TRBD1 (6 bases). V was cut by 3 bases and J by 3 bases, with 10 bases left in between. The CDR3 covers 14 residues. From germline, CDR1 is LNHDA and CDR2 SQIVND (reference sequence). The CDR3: CASSIGQGTDTQYF. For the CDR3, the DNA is TGTGCCAGTAGTATTGGGCAGGGGACAGATACGCAGTATTTT.

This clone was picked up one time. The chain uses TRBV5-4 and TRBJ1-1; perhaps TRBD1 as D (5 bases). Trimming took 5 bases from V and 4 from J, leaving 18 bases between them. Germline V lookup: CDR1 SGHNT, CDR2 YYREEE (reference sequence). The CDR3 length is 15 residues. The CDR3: CASSPPRGGVTEAFF. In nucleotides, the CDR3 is TGTGCCAGCAGTCCCCCGCGGGGGGGAGTCACTGAAGCTTTCTTT. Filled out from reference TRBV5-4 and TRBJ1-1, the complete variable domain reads ETGVTQSPTHLIKTRGQQVTLRCSSQSGHNTVSWYQQALGQGPQFIFQYYREEENGRGNFPPRFSGLQFPNYSSELNVNALELDDSALYLCASSPPRGGVTEAFFGQGTRLTVV.

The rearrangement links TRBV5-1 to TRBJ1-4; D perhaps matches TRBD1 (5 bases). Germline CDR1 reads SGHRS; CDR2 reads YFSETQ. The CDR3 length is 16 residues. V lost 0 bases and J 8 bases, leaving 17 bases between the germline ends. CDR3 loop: CASSLGHQAGGEKLFF. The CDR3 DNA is TGCGCCAGCAGCTTGGGACACCAGGCCGGGGGGGAAAAACTGTTTTTT.

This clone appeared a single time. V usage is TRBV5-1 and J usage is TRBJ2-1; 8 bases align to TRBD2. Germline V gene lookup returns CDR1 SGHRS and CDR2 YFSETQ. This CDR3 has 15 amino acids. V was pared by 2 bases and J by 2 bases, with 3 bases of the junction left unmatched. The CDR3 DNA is TGCGCCAGCAGCTTACGGGAGGGACCCTACAATGAGCAGTTCTTC. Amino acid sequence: CASSLREGPYNEQFF.

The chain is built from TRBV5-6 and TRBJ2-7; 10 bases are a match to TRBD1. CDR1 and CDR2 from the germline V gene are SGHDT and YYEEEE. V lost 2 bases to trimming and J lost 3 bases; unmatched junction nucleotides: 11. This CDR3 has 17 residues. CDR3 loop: CASSLRFLGDRGYEQYF. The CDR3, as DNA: TGTGCCAGCAGCTTACGCTTCCTCGGGGACAGGGGCTACGAGCAGTACTTC.

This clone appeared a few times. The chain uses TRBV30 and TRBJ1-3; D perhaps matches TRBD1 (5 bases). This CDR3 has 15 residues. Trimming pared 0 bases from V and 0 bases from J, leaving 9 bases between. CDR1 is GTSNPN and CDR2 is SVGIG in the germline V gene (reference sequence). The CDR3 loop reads CAWSVRQSSGNTIYF. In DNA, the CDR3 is TGTGCCTGGAGTGTAAGACAGAGCTCTGGAAACACCATATATTTT.

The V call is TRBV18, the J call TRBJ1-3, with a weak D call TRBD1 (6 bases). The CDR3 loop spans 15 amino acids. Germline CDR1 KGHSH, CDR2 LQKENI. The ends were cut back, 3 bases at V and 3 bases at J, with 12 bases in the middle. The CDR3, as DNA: TGTGCCAGCTCACCCCGGGACATCTATGGAAACACCATATATTTT. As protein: CASSPRDIYGNTIYF.

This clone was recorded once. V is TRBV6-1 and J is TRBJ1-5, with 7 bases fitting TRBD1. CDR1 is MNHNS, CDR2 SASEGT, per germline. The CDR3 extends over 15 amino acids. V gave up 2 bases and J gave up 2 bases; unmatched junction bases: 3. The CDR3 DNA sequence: TGTGCCAGCAGTGAAATAGACAGGGGCAATCAGCCCCAGCATTTT. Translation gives CASSEIDRGNQPQHF.

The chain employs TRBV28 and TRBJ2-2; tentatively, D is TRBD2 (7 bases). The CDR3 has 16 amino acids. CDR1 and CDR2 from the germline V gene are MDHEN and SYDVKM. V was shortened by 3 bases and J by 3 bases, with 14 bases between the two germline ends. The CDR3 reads CASSFPREGDTGELFF. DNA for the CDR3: TGTGCCAGCAGTTTCCCGAGGGAGGGGGACACCGGGGAGCTGTTTTTT.

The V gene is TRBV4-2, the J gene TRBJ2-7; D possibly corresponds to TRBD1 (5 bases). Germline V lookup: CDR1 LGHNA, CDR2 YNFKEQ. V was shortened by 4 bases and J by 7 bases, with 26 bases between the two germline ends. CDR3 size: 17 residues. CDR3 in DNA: TGTGCCAGCAGCCGTTCGGGCAGGGTAGCAGGCGCACGGGAGCAGTACTTC. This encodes CASSRSGRVAGAREQYF.

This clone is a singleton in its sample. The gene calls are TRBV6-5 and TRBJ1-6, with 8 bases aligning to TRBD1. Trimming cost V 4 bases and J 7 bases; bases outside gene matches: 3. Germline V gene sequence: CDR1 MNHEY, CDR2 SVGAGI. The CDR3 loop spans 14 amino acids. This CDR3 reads CASSWQGANSPLHF. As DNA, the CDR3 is TGTGCCAGCAGTTGGCAGGGGGCGAATTCACCCCTCCACTTT.